This entry describes one T cell receptor (beta chain). Its antigen is unknown. Relative to the germline gene, one junction end is altered; a read error may explain this. This sample stems from a study of blood T cells in healthy people across ages. General study findings and limits: Shifts in expanded clonotypes may have been confounded by donor CMV status, which was unknown.

Healthy individuals of Caucasian origin from Russia, aged roughly 6 to 100, served as donors. Using a J-beta primer mix together with a sample-barcoded 5' primer, a second PCR was run for about 6 to 11 cycles. Unique molecular identifiers of 12 random nucleotides labeled each cDNA. TCRdb ran MiXCR on the 5' RACE reads and lists one entry per CDR3 protein. The data hold 1 million to 1.2 million distinct CDR3 sequences, with 35% to 45% observed a single time. The sequenced sample consisted of blood. This clonotype was sampled from a man between 18 and 29 years old in good health.

Written as DNA, the CDR3 is TGTGCCAGCGGTTACTCTGGGGACAGGGGACAGCCCCAGCATTTT. Its protein product is CASGYSGDRGQPQHF. This sequence joins TRBV6-6 and TRBJ1-5; 10 positions agree with TRBD1. Germline V gene sequence: CDR1 MNHNY, CDR2 SVGAGI (reference sequence). CDR3 length equals 15 residues.